What follows are 32 T cell receptor beta chains derived from one specimen sequenced in a study of CD8 T cells in Susac syndrome. Random hexamers were used to reverse transcribe the RNA input (about 0.5 to 1 ug). MiXCR, applied by TCRdb to the immunoSEQ multiplex PCR reads, yields one record per CDR3 protein. The sample lists 140,000 or so distinct CDR3 sequences; approximately 96% were seen once. Sequencing input: CD4+ T cells from PBMCs. Receptors originate from a human donor with Susac syndrome.

The chain couples TRBV5-1 to TRBJ2-7; maybe TRBD1 (5 bases). CDR3 length: 14 residues. V was pared by 4 bases and J by 6 bases, with 17 bases between. Germline V gene data show CDR1 as SGHRS and CDR2 as YFSETQ. The CDR3 loop is CASSMDGQGGEQYF. The CDR3 nucleotides read TGCGCCAGCAGCATGGACGGGCAGGGCGGCGAGCAGTACTTC.

This rearrangement joins TRBV21-1 to TRBJ2-3. TRBV21-1 is deemed a pseudogene. There are 14 residues in the CDR3. The CDR3 bases are TGTGCCAGCAGCAAAGTTGTCATTCGGGATACGCAGTATTTT. It encodes CASSKVVIRDTQYF.

V gene TRBV2 combines with J gene TRBJ2-5; 9 positions agree with TRBD1. Germline trimming cut 6 bases from V and 4 bases from J; bases unmatched to any gene: 18. This CDR3 region has 18 residues. Looked up from germline, CDR1 is SNHLY and CDR2 is FYNNEI. CDR3 nucleotide sequence: TGTGCCAGCAGGCCAGGACCCGGGACAGGGTCGCGGGGAGAGACCCAGTACTTC. This sequence encodes CASRPGPGTGSRGETQYF.

The chain joins TRBV3-1 to TRBJ1-5; no definite D call. This CDR3 is built from 13 residues. Germline CDR1 LGHDT, CDR2 YNNKEL (reference sequence). V was cut by 4 bases and J by 0 bases, with 4 bases left in between. This CDR3 reads CASSRGSNQPQHF. The DNA for the CDR3 is TGTGCCAGCAGCCGTGGTAGCAATCAGCCCCAGCATTTT.

The chain couples TRBV28 to TRBJ2-3; a possible D gene is TRBD1 (5 bases). There are 15 residues in the CDR3. The germline CDR1 and CDR2 sequences are MDHEN and SYDVKM. Between the trimmed V and J ends, which lost 5 bases and 1 base, there was a span of 13 bases. The CDR3 region has the DNA TGTGCCAGCAGTCCCAACCTACAGGGCACAGATACGCAGTATTTT. Protein product: CASSPNLQGTDTQYF.

Written as DNA, the CDR3 is TGTGCCAGCAGCTTAGCGGGAGGGCAAAAAGAGACCCAGTACTTC. It specifies CASSLAGGQKETQYF. V gene TRBV7-3 combines with J gene TRBJ2-5; 9 nucleotides line up with TRBD2. CDR1 SGHTA and CDR2 FQGTGA come from the germline V gene. V shed 2 bases, J shed 3 bases, and the junction held 4 bases outside the gene matches. The CDR3 is 15 residues long.

The V gene is TRBV12-3 or TRBV12-4, the J gene TRBJ2-4; D not certain. The ends were cut back, 0 bases at V and 1 base at J, with 1 base in the middle. This CDR3 contains 13 residues. The CDR3 spells CASSLAAKNIQYF. DNA for the CDR3: TGTGCCAGCAGTTTAGCGGCCAAAAACATTCAGTACTTC.

Here the CDR3 DNA reads TGTGCCAGCAGCCCAAGGGTCCTCTCCTACGAGCAGTACTTC. The encoded protein is CASSPRVLSYEQYF. V usage is TRBV7-2 and J usage is TRBJ2-7; no clear D. CDR3 length equals 14 residues. Trimming stripped 5 bases from V and 0 bases from J, with 11 bases between. In germline, CDR1 is SGHTA, CDR2 FQGNSA.

V and J are TRBV4-2 and TRBJ1-2; no reliable D call. The CDR3 length is 13 residues. V was pared by 0 bases and J by 4 bases, with 6 bases between. Germline assignment: CDR1 LGHNA and CDR2 YNFKEQ. CDR3 loop: CASSQDPRYGYTF. The CDR3 nucleotides read TGTGCCAGCAGCCAAGATCCTCGCTATGGCTACACCTTC.

The CDR3 DNA reads TGTGCCAGCAGCTTTGGGGGCCTAAACATTCAGTACTTC. Protein sequence: CASSFGGLNIQYF. The V call is TRBV11-2, the J call TRBJ2-4; a possible D gene is TRBD1 (6 bases). The V end was cut by 3 bases, the J end by 6 bases, with 9 bases between. This CDR3 region has 13 residues. Germline V gives CDR1 SGHAT, CDR2 FQNNGV.

The J gene is TRBJ1-1, the V gene TRBV12-3 or TRBV12-4; D is unclear. The ends were cut back, 4 bases at V and 6 bases at J, with 9 bases in the middle. The CDR3 sequence is 12 residues long. The CDR3 region has the DNA TGTGCCAGCAGTTCACGTGGAGCTGAAGCTTTCTTT. Amino acid sequence: CASSSRGAEAFF.

This clonotype showed up just once. The rearrangement joins TRBV29-1 to TRBJ1-3; D remains unclear. Germline V CDR1 and CDR2: SQVTM, ANQGSEA. This CDR3 has 11 amino acids. V was pared by 5 bases and J by 1 base, with 3 bases between. This CDR3 reads CSVYSGNTIYF. CDR3 bases: TGCAGCGTTTATTCTGGAAACACCATATATTTT.

V gene TRBV12-3 or TRBV12-4 combines with J gene TRBJ1-2; D ambiguous. Trimming took 4 bases from V and 5 from J, leaving 5 bases between them. The CDR3 totals 11 residues. The CDR3 coding sequence is TGTGCCAGCAGTTGGGGATATGGCTACACCTTC. Translated: CASSWGYGYTF.

The V and J genes are TRBV29-1 and TRBJ2-4; no definite D call. With 6 bases removed from V and 3 bases from J, the gap between germline ends came to 12 bases. The CDR3 has 13 residues. Germline CDR1 and CDR2: SQVTM and ANQGSEA. CDR3 protein: CSVGQRSKNIQYF. Here the CDR3 DNA reads TGCAGCGTCGGCCAGAGGAGCAAAAACATTCAGTACTTC.

The chain joins TRBV5-1 to TRBJ2-5; D possibly corresponds to TRBD2 (7 bases). The CDR3 contains 13 residues. V shed 5 bases and J shed 5 bases, with 13 bases lying between them. The germline CDR1 and CDR2 sequences are SGHRS and YFSETQ. CDR3 region: CASRRGALETQYF. DNA for the CDR3: TGCGCCAGCAGACGGGGGGCTCTGGAGACCCAGTACTTC.

V and J are TRBV6-5 and TRBJ1-2, with no clear D. Germline CDR1 and CDR2: MNHEY and SVGAGI. This CDR3 contains 16 residues. With 0 bases removed from V and 0 bases from J, the gap between germline ends came to 11 bases. The CDR3 loop reads CASSYSGVPSNYGYTF. CDR3 DNA sequence: TGTGCCAGCAGTTACTCGGGTGTACCCTCTAACTATGGCTACACCTTC.

The genes are TRBV29-1 and TRBJ1-1, with a tentative D call TRBD1 (6 bases). The germline V and J ends were trimmed by 5 bases and 1 base, with 14 bases remaining between them. Per the germline V gene, CDR1 is SQVTM and CDR2 is ANQGSEA. The CDR3 loop spans 14 amino acids. CDR3 sequence: CSVSHNRENTEAFF. The CDR3 DNA reads TGCAGCGTTTCCCATAACAGGGAGAACACTGAAGCTTTCTTT.

The chain links TRBV27 to TRBJ2-3; 9 bases are a match to TRBD2. Per germline, CDR1 MNHEY and CDR2 SMNVEV (reference sequence). The length of the CDR3 is 14 residues. V dropped 7 bases and J dropped 1; count of bases not matched to a gene: 3. Here the CDR3 reads CASKVAGGTDTQYF. The CDR3 nucleotides are TGTGCCAGCAAGGTAGCGGGGGGCACAGATACGCAGTATTTT.

This rearrangement joins TRBV18 to TRBJ2-5; possibly TRBD2 for D (5 bases). This CDR3 region has 15 residues. Trimming removed 1 base at V and 3 bases at J, with 12 bases between. The V gene's germline CDR1 is KGHSH and CDR2 LQKENI. CDR3 loop: CASSPRPSREETQYF. DNA of the CDR3: TGTGCCAGCTCACCACGGCCGTCGCGGGAAGAGACCCAGTACTTC.

The V call is TRBV3-1, the J call TRBJ1-2, with D maybe TRBD1 (5 bases). Trimming took off 0 bases at V and 0 bases at J, with 8 bases between the two ends. Germline V CDR1 and CDR2: LGHDT, YNNKEL (reference sequence). The CDR3 runs 15 residues. As DNA, the CDR3 is TGTGCCAGCAGCCAAGATTCGACAGCTAACTATGGCTACACCTTC. As protein: CASSQDSTANYGYTF.

This chain uses TRBV29-1 with TRBJ2-6; D may be TRBD1 (5 bases). The V gene lost 4 bases and the J gene lost 0 bases, with 7 bases spanning the gap. CDR3 length: 14 residues. In germline, CDR1 is SQVTM, CDR2 ANQGSEA. DNA for the CDR3: TGCAGCGTTGGACAGAGCTCTGGGGCCAACGTCCTGACTTTC. This translates into CSVGQSSGANVLTF.

V is TRBV4-1 and J is TRBJ2-1, with 7 bases aligning to TRBD1. There are 16 residues in the CDR3. Germline lookup yields CDR1 MGHRA and CDR2 YSYEKL. After removal of 1 base from V and 1 base from J, the junction contained 4 bases not matched to a gene. CDR3 DNA: TGCGCCAGCAGCCAAGCGACAGGGACGTCCTACAATGAGCAGTTCTTC. Encoded protein: CASSQATGTSYNEQFF.

This sequence joins TRBV5-1 and TRBJ2-2; 8 bases align to TRBD1. Germline CDR1 SGHRS, CDR2 YFSETQ. CDR3 size: 13 residues. With V trimmed by 4 bases and J by 8 bases, 4 bases remained unmatched. The CDR3 reads CASSVDRVGELFF. The CDR3 region has the DNA TGCGCCAGCAGCGTGGACAGGGTTGGGGAGCTGTTTTTT.

This clonotype has just one count. CDR3: CASSVGWHLGTEAFF. In DNA, the CDR3 is TGTGCCAGCAGCGTAGGTTGGCACTTGGGGACTGAAGCTTTCTTT. The chain couples TRBV9 to TRBJ1-1; D unclear. This CDR3 has 15 residues. The V end was cut by 0 bases, the J end by 5 bases, with 14 bases between. Germline V gene sequence: CDR1 SGDLS, CDR2 YYNGEE.

The gene calls are TRBV12-3 or TRBV12-4 and TRBJ2-5, with D tentatively TRBD1 or TRBD2 (6 bases each). CDR3 size: 14 residues. Trimming removed 3 bases from V and 7 bases from J, with 15 bases in between. For the CDR3, the DNA is TGTGCCAGCAGTTTCGGGACAAGGGGAGGGACCCAGTACTTC. Translated: CASSFGTRGGTQYF.

The V gene is TRBV5-1, the J gene TRBJ2-5; D not resolved. With 1 base removed from V and 2 bases from J, the gap between germline ends came to 9 bases. This CDR3 region has 14 residues. The germline V gene has CDR1 SGHRS and CDR2 YFSETQ. CDR3 DNA sequence: TGCGCCAGCAGCTTGAGGGCATCTCAAGAGACCCAGTACTTC. Its protein is CASSLRASQETQYF.

This chain connects TRBV12-3 or TRBV12-4 to TRBJ1-6, with no clear D. The CDR3 is 11 amino acids. Trimming took 3 bases from V and 14 from J, leaving 8 bases between them. CDR3 in amino acids: CASSLYGTLHF. The DNA for the CDR3 is TGTGCCAGCAGTTTGTATGGCACCCTCCACTTT.

This clonotype was recorded once. The V and J genes are TRBV28 and TRBJ2-1; tentative D call: TRBD1 (5 bases). The V and J ends lost 7 bases and 7 bases respectively, with 17 bases between them. Germline loops: CDR1 MDHEN, CDR2 SYDVKM. The CDR3 runs 14 residues. The CDR3 reads CASTTLGVRNEQFF. The CDR3 bases are TGTGCCAGCACTACCCTAGGGGTTAGAAATGAGCAGTTCTTC.

The chain has TRBV20-1 and TRBJ2-1; D is perhaps TRBD2 (5 bases). The CDR3 totals 12 residues. Trimming shortened V by 5 bases and J by 15 bases, and 20 bases separated the two germline ends. The V gene's germline CDR1 is DFQATT and CDR2 SNEGSKA (reference sequence). CDR3 DNA sequence: TGCAGTGCTCGGATAGGCCCCGGGAAACGGTTCTTC. It yields the protein CSARIGPGKRFF.

The gene calls are TRBV5-4 and TRBJ1-2, with TRBD1 identical over 8 bases. CDR1 and CDR2 from the germline V gene are SGHNT and YYREEE (reference sequence). V trimming: 1 base; J trimming: 4 bases; junction bases outside the gene matches: 6. The CDR3 has 15 residues. Written as DNA, the CDR3 is TGTGCCAGCAGCTTGTCAGGGGGCGACCTCTATGGCTACACCTTC. It yields the protein CASSLSGGDLYGYTF. Based on the CDR3 plus reference TRBV5-4 and TRBJ1-2, the full variable domain is ETGVTQSPTHLIKTRGQQVTLRCSSQSGHNTVSWYQQALGQGPQFIFQYYREEENGRGNFPPRFSGLQFPNYSSELNVNALELDDSALYLCASSLSGGDLYGYTFGSGTRLTVV.

The rearrangement joins TRBV20-1 to TRBJ2-7; no reliable D call. Germline V gene data show CDR1 as DFQATT and CDR2 as SNEGSKA (reference sequence). Trimming shortened V by 0 bases and J by 0 bases, and 12 bases separated the two germline ends. The CDR3 consists of 15 residues. Here the CDR3 DNA reads TGCAGTGCTAGAGATTTCGGTGGTAACTCCTACGAGCAGTACTTC. Protein product: CSARDFGGNSYEQYF.

V is TRBV9 and J is TRBJ2-4; 9 bases are a match to TRBD2. The V gene's germline CDR1 is SGDLS and CDR2 YYNGEE. This CDR3 has 14 residues. The V gene end was trimmed by 0 bases and the J gene end by 13 bases; junction bases not matched to a gene: 8. CDR3 sequence (DNA): TGTGCCAGCAGCGTAGAGTATAGCGGGAGCCCCCAGTACTTC. It is translated as CASSVEYSGSPQYF.